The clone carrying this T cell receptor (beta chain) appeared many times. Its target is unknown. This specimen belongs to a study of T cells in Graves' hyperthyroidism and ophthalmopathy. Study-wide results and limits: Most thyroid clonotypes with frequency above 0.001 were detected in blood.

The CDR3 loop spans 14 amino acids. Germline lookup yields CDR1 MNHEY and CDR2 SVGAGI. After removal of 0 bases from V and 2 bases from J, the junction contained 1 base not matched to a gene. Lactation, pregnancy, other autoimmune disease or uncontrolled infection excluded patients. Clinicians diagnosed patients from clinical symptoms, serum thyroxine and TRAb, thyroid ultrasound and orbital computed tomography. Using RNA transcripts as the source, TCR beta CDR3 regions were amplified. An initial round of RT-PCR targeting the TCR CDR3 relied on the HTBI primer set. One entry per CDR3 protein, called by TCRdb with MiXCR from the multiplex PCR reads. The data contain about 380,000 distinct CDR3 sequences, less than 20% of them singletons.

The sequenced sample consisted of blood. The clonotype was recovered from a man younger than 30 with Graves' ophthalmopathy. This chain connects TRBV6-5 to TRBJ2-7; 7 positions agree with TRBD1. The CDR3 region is CASSYSTGTYEQYF. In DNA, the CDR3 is TGTGCCAGCAGTTACTCGACAGGGACCTACGAGCAGTACTTC.